The present entry profiles one TCR beta chain with its context. Its antigen is not identified. V lost 1 base, J lost 3 bases, and 3 bases stayed unmatched. The length of the CDR3 is 15 residues. Germline loops: CDR1 LNHNV, CDR2 YYDKDF (reference sequence). Assay: immunoSEQ multiplex PCR; the TCRdb copy retains only in-frame clones and omits some. This table holds approximately 280,000 clones, around 87% found once. Indicated treatment: around 19 received Ad26.COV2.S at low or high dose, single or two shots; about five received placebo; per-sample allocation not given. Vaccine and placebo recipients were sampled on day 63 after the first injection. The individual, an adult aged 18-55 years, was a donor in Boston. Vaccine was an Ad26 vector expressing Wuhan-strain SARS-CoV-2 spike. The record originates from a study of Ad26.COV2.S vaccination and SARS-CoV-2 variants. Study background: It was the COV1001 Ad26.COV2.S trial arm that included the donor. Study outcomes and limitations: Once vaccination had occurred, spike-specific CD8+ and CD4+ T cell responses reportedly showed substantial breadth.

This clonotype originated in a person aged 18 to 65 who received the Ad26.COV2.S COVID-19 vaccine or a placebo. The specimen comprised peripheral blood, sampled in a trial of Ad26.COV2.S vaccine versus placebo. This chain joins TRBV15 and TRBJ1-5, with 7 bases matching TRBD1. CDR3: CATSRGQGNNQPQHF. The DNA for the CDR3 is TGTGCCACCAGCAGAGGACAGGGTAACAATCAGCCCCAGCATTTT.